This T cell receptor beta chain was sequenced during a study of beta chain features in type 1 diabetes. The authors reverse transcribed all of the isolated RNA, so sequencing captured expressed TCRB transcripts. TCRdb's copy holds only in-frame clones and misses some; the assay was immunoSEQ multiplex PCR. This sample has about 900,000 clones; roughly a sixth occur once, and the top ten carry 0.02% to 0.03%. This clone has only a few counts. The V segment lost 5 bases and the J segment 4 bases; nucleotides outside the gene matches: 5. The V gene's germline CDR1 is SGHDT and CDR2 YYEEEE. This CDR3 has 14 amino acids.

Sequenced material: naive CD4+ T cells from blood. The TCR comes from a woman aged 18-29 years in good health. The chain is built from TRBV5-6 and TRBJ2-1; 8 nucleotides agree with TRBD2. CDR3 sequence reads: CASREGTSYNEQFF. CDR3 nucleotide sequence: TGTGCCAGCAGGGAGGGGACTAGTTACAATGAGCAGTTCTTC.